This T cell receptor (beta chain) was captured by sequencing in a study of radiation and T cells in renal cell carcinoma. V lost 0 bases, J lost 5 bases, and 8 bases lay in between. The CDR3 loop spans 13 amino acids. Germline CDR1 and CDR2: SGHRS and YFSETQ. Data came from immunoSEQ multiplex PCR; TCRdb stores just in-frame clones and leaves some out. The top ten hold approximately 2% of the sample, which has around 120,000 clones, more than 80% seen once. Time point meaning: blood 2 weeks post-SBRT. This sample's treatment: 15 Gy SBRT to primary tumor, nephrectomy 4 weeks later. As for this clone: As yet, its antigen is unknown.

Study-level findings and limits: In blood, top tumor clones expanded by 2 weeks, shrinking by 4. No pretreatment tumor biopsies were available for baseline clonotypes.

The sequencing here drew on blood, taken from a patient whose treatment included radiotherapy and nephrectomy. This TCR came from a woman aged 60-75 years with renal cell carcinoma. The chain employs TRBV5-1 and TRBJ2-5, with a weak D call TRBD1 (6 bases). Here the CDR3 reads CASSLGQGETQYF. CDR3 nucleotides: TGCGCCAGCAGCTTGGGCCAGGGGGAGACCCAGTACTTC.